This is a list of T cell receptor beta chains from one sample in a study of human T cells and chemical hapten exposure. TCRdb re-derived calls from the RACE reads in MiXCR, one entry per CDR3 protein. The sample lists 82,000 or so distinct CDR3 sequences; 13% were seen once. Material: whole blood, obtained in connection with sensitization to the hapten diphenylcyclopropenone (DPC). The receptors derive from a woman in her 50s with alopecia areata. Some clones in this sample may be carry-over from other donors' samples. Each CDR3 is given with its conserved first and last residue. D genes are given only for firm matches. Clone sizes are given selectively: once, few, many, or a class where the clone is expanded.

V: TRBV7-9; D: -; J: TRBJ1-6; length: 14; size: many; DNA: TGTGCCAGCAGCTTCGGCAGGGTTGATTCACCCCTCCACTTT; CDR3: CASSFGRVDSPLHF
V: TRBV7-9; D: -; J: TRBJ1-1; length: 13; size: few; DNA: TGTGCCAGCAGCAATACGGGTATCACTGAAGCTTTCTTT; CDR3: CASSNTGITEAFF
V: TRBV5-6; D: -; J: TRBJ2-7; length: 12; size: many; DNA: TGTGCCAGCAGCTTGAGCTCCTACGAGCAGTACTTC; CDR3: CASSLSSYEQYF
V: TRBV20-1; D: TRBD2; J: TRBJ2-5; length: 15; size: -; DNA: TGCAGTGCTCCCCCCCTCCGCGGGAGCCAAGAGACCCAGTACTTC; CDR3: CSAPPLRGSQETQYF
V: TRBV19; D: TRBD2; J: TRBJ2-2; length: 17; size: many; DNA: TGTGCCAGTAGTATAGATCGGCTAGCGGGAGTGGTCGGGGAGCTGTTTTTT; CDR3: CASSIDRLAGVVGELFF
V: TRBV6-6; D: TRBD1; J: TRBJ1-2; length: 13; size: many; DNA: TGTGCCAGCAGCCAAGACAGGGTACAAGGCTACACCTTC; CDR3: CASSQDRVQGYTF
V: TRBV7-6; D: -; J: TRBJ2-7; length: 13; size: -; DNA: TGTGCCAGCAGCCCTGGGCCCTATTGGGAGCAGTACTTC; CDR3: CASSPGPYWEQYF
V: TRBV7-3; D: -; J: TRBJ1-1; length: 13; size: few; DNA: TGTGCCAGCAGCTGGGGGGCGAACACTGAAGCTTTCTTT; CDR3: CASSWGANTEAFF
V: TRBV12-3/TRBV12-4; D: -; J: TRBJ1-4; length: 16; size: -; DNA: TGTGCCAGCAGCCTTGGGGCCGCCGGGTCGGGTGAAAAACTGTTTTTT; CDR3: CASSLGAAGSGEKLFF
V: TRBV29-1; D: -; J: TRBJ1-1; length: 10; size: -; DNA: TGCAGCGGGACAAACACTGAAGCTTTCTTT; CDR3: CSGTNTEAFF
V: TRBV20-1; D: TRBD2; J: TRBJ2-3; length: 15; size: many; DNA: TGCAGTGCTACCGATAGCGGGAGGAGCACAGATACGCAGTATTTT; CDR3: CSATDSGRSTDTQYF
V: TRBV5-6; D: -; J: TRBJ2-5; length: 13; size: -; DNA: TGTGCCAGCAGCTTCGCTGGTCGGGAGACCCAGTACTTC; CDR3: CASSFAGRETQYF
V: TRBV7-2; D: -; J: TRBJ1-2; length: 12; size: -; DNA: TGTGCCAGCAGCTTAGAAGGACGGACTATAATCTTC; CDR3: CASSLEGRTIIF
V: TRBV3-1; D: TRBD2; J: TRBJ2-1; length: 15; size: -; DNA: TGTGCCAGCAGCCAAGGACTAGCCTCCTACAATGAGCAGTTCTTC; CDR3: CASSQGLASYNEQFF
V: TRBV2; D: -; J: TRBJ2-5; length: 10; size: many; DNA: TGTGCCAGCCTCAGGGGGACCCAGTACTTC; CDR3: CASLRGTQYF
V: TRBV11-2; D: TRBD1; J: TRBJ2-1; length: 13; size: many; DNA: TGTGCCAGCAGCATCACAGGGGGCAATGAGCAGTTCTTC; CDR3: CASSITGGNEQFF
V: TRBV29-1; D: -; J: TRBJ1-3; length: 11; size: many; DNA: TGCAGCGTTGGGCTGGGAAACACCATATATTTT; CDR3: CSVGLGNTIYF
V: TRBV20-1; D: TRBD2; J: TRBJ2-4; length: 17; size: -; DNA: TGCAGTGCCAAAGGACTAGCGGGAGTGGGGGCCAAAAACATTCAGTACTTC; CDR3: CSAKGLAGVGAKNIQYF
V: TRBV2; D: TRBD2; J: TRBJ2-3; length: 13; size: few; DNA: TGTGCCAGTAAGCGGGACCGCACAGATACGCAGTATTTT; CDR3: CASKRDRTDTQYF
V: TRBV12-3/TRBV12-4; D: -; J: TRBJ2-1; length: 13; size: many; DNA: TGTGCCAGCAGTTTAGGGCCCCTCAATGAGCAGTTCTTC; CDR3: CASSLGPLNEQFF
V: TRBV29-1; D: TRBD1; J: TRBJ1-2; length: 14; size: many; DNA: TGCAGCGTTGAGGAGGGACAGGGGGCCTATGGCTACACCTTC; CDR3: CSVEEGQGAYGYTF
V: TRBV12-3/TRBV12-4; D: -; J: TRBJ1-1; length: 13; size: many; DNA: TGTGCCAGCAGCGAAAGGAGTGGCACTGAAGCTTTCTTT; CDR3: CASSERSGTEAFF
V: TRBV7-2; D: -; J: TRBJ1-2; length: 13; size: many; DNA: TGTGCCAGCAGCTTAAGATCCAGCTATGGCTACACCTTC; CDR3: CASSLRSSYGYTF
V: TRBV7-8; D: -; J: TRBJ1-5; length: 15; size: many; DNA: TGTGCCAGCAGCTTACGACAGAATAGCAATCAGCCCCAGCATTTT; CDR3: CASSLRQNSNQPQHF
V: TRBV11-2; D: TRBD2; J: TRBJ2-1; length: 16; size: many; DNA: TGTGCCAGCAGCTTAGTGGGACTAGCGGGGTACAATGAGCAGTTCTTC; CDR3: CASSLVGLAGYNEQFF
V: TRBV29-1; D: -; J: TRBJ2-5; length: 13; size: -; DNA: TGCAGTGGGGGGCAGGGGATCCAAGAGACCCAGTACTTC; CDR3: CSGGQGIQETQYF
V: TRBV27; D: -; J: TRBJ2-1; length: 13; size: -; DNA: TGTGCCAGCAGTTCTCCCGGACAGAATGAGCAGTTCTTC; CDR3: CASSSPGQNEQFF
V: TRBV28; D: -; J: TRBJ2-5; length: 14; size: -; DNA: TGTGCCAGCAGTTTAGCGGGGGCCGGGAAGACCCAGTACTTC; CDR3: CASSLAGAGKTQYF
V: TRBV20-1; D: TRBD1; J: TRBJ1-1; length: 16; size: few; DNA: TGCAGTGCTAGAGATACAGGGGTAGGGATGAACACTGAAGCTTTCTTT; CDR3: CSARDTGVGMNTEAFF
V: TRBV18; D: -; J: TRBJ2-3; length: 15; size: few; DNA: TGTGCCAGCTCACCAGGGCAGGCTAGCACAGATACGCAGTATTTT; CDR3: CASSPGQASTDTQYF
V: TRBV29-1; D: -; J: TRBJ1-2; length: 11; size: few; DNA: TGCAGCGTTGAAGTCGCTTATGGCTACACCTTC; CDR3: CSVEVAYGYTF
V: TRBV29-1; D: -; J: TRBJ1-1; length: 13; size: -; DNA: TGCAGCGTTGAGACCGGCAGGGGCCTTGAAGCTTTCTTT; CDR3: CSVETGRGLEAFF
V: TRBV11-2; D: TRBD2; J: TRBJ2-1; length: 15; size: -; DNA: TGTGCCAGCAGCAATAGCGGGAGTTATTTCAATGAGCAGTTCTTC; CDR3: CASSNSGSYFNEQFF
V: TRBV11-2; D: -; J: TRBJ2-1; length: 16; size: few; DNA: TGTGCCAGCAGCTTAGCTGGTGGACAGCGGTACAATGAGCAGTTCTTC; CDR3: CASSLAGGQRYNEQFF
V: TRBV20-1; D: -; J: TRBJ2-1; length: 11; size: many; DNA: TGCAGTGCTAGAAGAAGTAGTGAGCAGTTCTTC; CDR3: CSARRSSEQFF
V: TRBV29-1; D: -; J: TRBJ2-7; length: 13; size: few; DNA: TGCAGCGTTGTGGACCCCTTTTGGTACGAGCAGTACTTC; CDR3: CSVVDPFWYEQYF
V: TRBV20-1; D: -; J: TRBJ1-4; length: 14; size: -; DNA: TGCAGTGCCGCACAGGGAGCAACTAATGAAAAACTGTTTTTT; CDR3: CSAAQGATNEKLFF
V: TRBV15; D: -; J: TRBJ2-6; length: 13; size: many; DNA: TGTGCCACCAGGGACTCTGGGGCCAACGTCCTGACTTTC; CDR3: CATRDSGANVLTF